The 30 T cell receptor beta chains below all came from one sample that was sequenced in a study of blood T cell repertoires in COVID-19. Some clones are missing from TCRdb's copy, which holds only in-frame ones; the method was immunoSEQ multiplex PCR. The data show some 240,000 clones, more than 75% seen once. The sequenced sample consisted of peripheral blood. Receptor source: a woman aged 55-69 years with active or convalescent COVID-19.

The V call is TRBV5-4, the J call TRBJ1-1; unclear D gene. This CDR3 region has 11 residues. V was clipped by 4 bases and J by 1 base, with 2 bases between them. Germline CDR1 is SGHNT and CDR2 is YYREEE (reference sequence). This CDR3 is CASSQNTEAFF. The CDR3 coding sequence is TGTGCCAGCAGCCAGAACACTGAAGCTTTCTTT.

The rearrangement links TRBV5-4 to TRBJ1-4; TRBD1 aligns across 10 bases. Looked up from germline, CDR1 is SGHNT and CDR2 is YYREEE (reference sequence). The CDR3 sequence is 13 residues long. The V gene end was trimmed by 3 bases and the J gene end by 8 bases; junction bases not matched to a gene: 1. In nucleotides, the CDR3 is TGTGCCAGCAGCTGGACAGGGGGAGAAAAACTGTTTTTT. Residues: CASSWTGGEKLFF.

The chain carries TRBV7-9 and TRBJ1-5; 7 bases are shared with TRBD1. The trim removed 2 bases at V and 5 bases at J, leaving 9 bases unmatched. Per the germline V gene, CDR1 is SEHNR and CDR2 is FQNEAQ (reference sequence). The CDR3 consists of 16 residues. The CDR3 here is CASSLTGGGRDQPQHF. CDR3 bases: TGTGCCAGCAGCTTAACGGGAGGGGGCCGGGATCAGCCCCAGCATTTT.

The chain has TRBV5-4 and TRBJ2-5; D is possibly TRBD1 (6 bases). V shed 4 bases and J shed 7 bases, with 14 bases lying between them. Germline V CDR1 and CDR2: SGHNT, YYREEE (reference sequence). This CDR3 comprises 13 residues. The CDR3 DNA reads as TGTGCCAGCAGCCCTCAGGTAGGGGGGACCCAGTACTTC. Amino acids: CASSPQVGGTQYF.

The chain has TRBV9 and TRBJ2-1; 10 bases agree with TRBD2. The CDR3 has 15 amino acids. V was pared by 3 bases and J by 3 bases, with 3 bases of the junction left unmatched. Germline V gene data show CDR1 as SGDLS and CDR2 as YYNGEE. The CDR3 DNA reads as TGTGCCAGCAGCGCTACTAGCGGGAACTACAATGAGCAGTTCTTC. Its translation is CASSATSGNYNEQFF.

The J gene is TRBJ2-1, the V gene TRBV10-3; weak D call: TRBD1 (7 bases). V gave up 4 bases and J gave up 2 bases, with 12 bases separating them. The V gene's germline CDR1 is ENHRY and CDR2 SYGVKD. The CDR3 is made up of 15 amino acids. The chain's CDR3 is CAISGQGGTYNEQFF. DNA for the CDR3: TGTGCCATCAGTGGGCAGGGGGGCACCTACAATGAGCAGTTCTTC.

This clone was observed a few times. CDR3 nucleotide sequence: TGTGCCAGCAGCCAAGATTTTCGAAGGGTGAGCGGCTCAGAGACCCAGTACTTC. Protein product: CASSQDFRRVSGSETQYF. V gene TRBV14 combines with J gene TRBJ2-5; tentative D call: TRBD2 (5 bases). The germline V and J ends were trimmed by 0 bases and 4 bases, with 21 bases remaining between them. The CDR3 sequence is 18 residues long. Germline V gene data show CDR1 as SGHDN and CDR2 as FVKESK.

Here the CDR3 DNA reads TGTGCCAGCAGCTTAGATTGGCAGGGGAAGCAGTACTTC. Translating it yields CASSLDWQGKQYF. The chain has TRBV11-2 and TRBJ2-7, with D perhaps matching TRBD1 (6 bases). CDR1 is SGHAT and CDR2 is FQNNGV in the germline V gene. V lost 0 bases, J lost 8 bases, and 11 bases lay in between. This CDR3 is built from 13 residues.

This chain joins TRBV6-5 and TRBJ1-1, with D tentatively TRBD1 (5 bases). This CDR3 contains 15 residues. The germline V and J ends were trimmed by 7 bases and 2 bases, with 17 bases remaining between them. Per the germline V gene, CDR1 is MNHEY and CDR2 is SVGAGI. The CDR3 sequence: CASISPGRGNTEAFF. The CDR3 coding sequence is TGTGCCAGCATCTCCCCGGGGCGGGGTAACACTGAAGCTTTCTTT.

The chain couples TRBV7-9 to TRBJ1-2; D is perhaps TRBD1 (5 bases). The length of the CDR3 is 15 residues. With 3 bases removed from V and 8 bases from J, the gap between germline ends came to 19 bases. Germline values: CDR1 SEHNR, CDR2 FQNEAQ (reference sequence). CDR3 DNA: TGTGCCAGCAGCTTTCAGGGCAGCCAATCGAGAGGCTACACCTTC. It specifies CASSFQGSQSRGYTF.

The rearrangement joins TRBV6-1 to TRBJ2-5, with a possible D match to TRBD1 (5 bases). Per germline, CDR1 MNHNS and CDR2 SASEGT. Trimming took 0 bases from V and 1 from J, leaving 9 bases between them. The CDR3 loop spans 15 amino acids. CDR3 nucleotides: TGTGCCAGCAGTGAAGCCGGACATGTCCAAGAGACCCAGTACTTC. It translates to CASSEAGHVQETQYF.

This chain joins TRBV7-2 and TRBJ2-1; D is uncertain. This CDR3 has 15 amino acids. CDR1 and CDR2 (germline): SGHTA, FQGNSA. V was cut by 2 bases and J by 2 bases, with 10 bases left in between. The CDR3 protein is CASSLLVRAYNEQFF. CDR3 coding DNA: TGTGCCAGCAGCTTACTAGTTCGCGCCTACAATGAGCAGTTCTTC.

This chain connects TRBV4-3 to TRBJ2-3, with a tentative D call TRBD2 (6 bases). This CDR3 is built from 17 residues. V was trimmed by 0 bases and J by 2 bases, leaving 15 bases between them. Germline lookup yields CDR1 LGHNA and CDR2 YSLEER. This CDR3 reads CASSQEAREANTDTQYF. In nucleotides, the CDR3 is TGCGCCAGCAGCCAAGAGGCCAGGGAGGCCAACACAGATACGCAGTATTTT.

The rearrangement joins TRBV5-1 to TRBJ1-6; tentatively, D is TRBD1 (5 bases). Germline CDR1 reads SGHRS; CDR2 reads YFSETQ. The germline V and J ends were trimmed by 5 bases and 8 bases, with 14 bases remaining between them. There are 14 residues in the CDR3. The CDR3, as DNA: TGCGCCAGCAGGCTCGGGCAAGGGGATTCACCCCTCCACTTT. Translated, it gives CASRLGQGDSPLHF.

The J gene is TRBJ2-2, the V gene TRBV4-1, with 15 bases identical to TRBD2. The CDR3 sequence is 18 residues long. Germline CDR1 MGHRA, CDR2 YSYEKL. The ends lost 6 bases at V and 4 bases at J; junction bases unmatched: 9. The CDR3 reads CASRPGLAGGPGTGELFF. The CDR3, as DNA: TGCGCCAGCAGACCAGGACTAGCGGGGGGGCCGGGCACCGGGGAGCTGTTTTTT.

The J gene is TRBJ1-4, the V gene TRBV2; no firm D call. V was clipped by 4 bases and J by 4 bases, with 4 bases between them. Germline CDR1 and CDR2: SNHLY and FYNNEI. The CDR3 runs 12 residues. CDR3 in DNA: TGTGCCAGCAGTGCCAGTAATGAAAAACTGTTTTTT. It yields the protein CASSASNEKLFF.

This chain links TRBV27 with TRBJ1-2; D uncertain. The CDR3 covers 15 residues. The V end was cut by 0 bases, the J end by 3 bases, with 11 bases between. The V gene's germline CDR1 is MNHEY and CDR2 SMNVEV (reference sequence). The DNA for the CDR3 is TGTGCCAGCAGTTTATCAGCAGGCCCCTACTATGGCTACACCTTC. It encodes CASSLSAGPYYGYTF.

The chain employs TRBV5-1 and TRBJ2-3, with TRBD2 matching over 8 bases. The CDR3 loop spans 15 amino acids. Germline loops: CDR1 SGHRS, CDR2 YFSETQ. V shed 5 bases and J 4 bases; nucleotides not matched to a gene: 9. CDR3 loop: CASSPGGSPADTQYF. The CDR3 DNA reads as TGCGCCAGCAGTCCGGGGGGGAGCCCCGCAGATACGCAGTATTTT. The full variable domain, in which reference TRBV5-1 and TRBJ2-3 provide the parts outside the CDR3, is KAGVTQTPRYLIKTRGQQVTLSCSPISGHRSVSWYQQTPGQGLQFLFEYFSETQRNKGNFPGRFSGRQFSNSRSEMNVSTLELGDSALYLCASSPGGSPADTQYFGPGTRLTVL.

J is TRBJ2-5 and V is TRBV2; 11 bases are shared with TRBD1. The CDR3 is 15 amino acids. The trim removed 7 bases at V and 4 bases at J, leaving 8 bases unmatched. CDR1 and CDR2 from the germline V gene are SNHLY and FYNNEI. Written as DNA, the CDR3 is TGTGCCAGCACCGAGGGCGGGACAGGGGGAGAGACCCAGTACTTC. Translated, it gives CASTEGGTGGETQYF.

J is TRBJ1-2 and V is TRBV25-1; 8 bases align to TRBD1. Unmatched junction bases numbered 8, after V lost 1 base and J lost 7 bases. CDR3 length equals 15 residues. Germline CDR1 MGHDK, CDR2 SYGVNS. For the CDR3, the DNA is TGTGCCAGCAGTGAATGGGCACAGGGGGGGGGTGGCTACACCTTC. Translation gives CASSEWAQGGGGYTF.

This clone was detected only a few times. The genes are TRBV5-1 and TRBJ1-4; unclear D gene. The germline V and J ends were trimmed by 0 bases and 1 base, with 7 bases remaining between them. The CDR3 contains 15 residues. Germline CDR1 reads SGHRS; CDR2 reads YFSETQ. CDR3 sequence: CASSLGRGTNEKLFF. The CDR3 DNA follows: TGCGCCAGCAGCTTGGGGCGGGGAACTAATGAAAAACTGTTTTTT.

V and J are TRBV30 and TRBJ1-5; the match to TRBD1 covers 8 bases. J was trimmed by 3 bases and V by 3 bases; bases with no gene match: 4. The germline gives CDR1 GTSNPN, CDR2 SVGIG (reference sequence). This CDR3 contains 14 residues. CDR3 sequence: CAWSQGQVNQPQHF. DNA of the CDR3: TGTGCCTGGAGCCAGGGACAGGTCAATCAGCCCCAGCATTTT.

The sample holds a few counts of this clone. The rearrangement joins TRBV6-5 to TRBJ2-7; D gene uncertain. V gave up 2 bases and J gave up 2 bases, with 7 bases separating them. Germline V CDR1 and CDR2: MNHEY, SVGAGI. The CDR3 consists of 13 residues. The CDR3 DNA reads TGTGCCAGCAGTTACGGCAGGACCTACGAGCAGTACTTC. As protein: CASSYGRTYEQYF.

This rearrangement joins TRBV5-8 to TRBJ1-5; unclear D gene. The V gene lost 7 bases and the J gene lost 1 base, with 12 bases spanning the gap. The CDR3 spans 14 residues. CDR1 is SGHTS, CDR2 YDEGEE, per germline. The CDR3 region is CASYRVGSNQPQHF. CDR3 sequence (DNA): TGTGCCAGCTACCGGGTAGGCAGCAATCAGCCCCAGCATTTT.

Only a few counts were recorded for this clone. The V gene is TRBV5-6, the J gene TRBJ2-3; tentatively, D is TRBD2 (7 bases). V shed 2 bases and J shed 3 bases, with 16 bases lying between them. Germline-derived CDR1 and CDR2 are SGHDT and YYEEEE. The CDR3 runs to 16 residues. In DNA form, the CDR3 reads TGTGCCAGCAGCTTTGGGAGGGGTAGGGGGACAGATACGCAGTATTTT. Protein: CASSFGRGRGTDTQYF.

V gene TRBV7-2 combines with J gene TRBJ2-5; TRBD1 matches at 7 bases. CDR1 SGHTA and CDR2 FQGNSA come from the germline V gene. After removal of 1 base from V and 2 bases from J, the junction contained 4 bases not matched to a gene. The CDR3 is 15 residues long. The CDR3 nucleotides are TGTGCCAGCAGCTTAGTGGGGACAGCACAAGAGACCCAGTACTTC. The encoded protein is CASSLVGTAQETQYF.

This clone has a single count. The chain has TRBV9 and TRBJ1-6, with TRBD1 matching 7 bases. The V and J ends lost 0 bases and 14 bases, in that order; junction bases with no gene match: 11. This CDR3 contains 15 residues. Germline V gives CDR1 SGDLS, CDR2 YYNGEE. CDR3 in amino acids: CASSVEGTEGSSLHF. The DNA for the CDR3 is TGTGCCAGCAGCGTAGAAGGGACAGAAGGCTCTTCCCTCCACTTT. Using reference TRBV9 and TRBJ1-6 for the parts outside the CDR3, the full variable domain is DSGVTQTPKHLITATGQRVTLRCSPRSGDLSVYWYQQSLDQGLQFLIQYYNGEERAKGNILERFSAQQFPDLHSELNLSSLELGDSALYFCASSVEGTEGSSLHFGNGTRLTVT.

The chain links TRBV6-2 or TRBV6-3 to TRBJ1-5; TRBD1 matches 9 bases. J gave up 6 bases and V 5 bases, and 11 bases lay outside the gene matches. The CDR3 is made up of 16 amino acids. CDR1 is MNHEY and CDR2 is SVGEGT in the germline V gene. CDR3 DNA: TGTGCCAGCAGTACCCAGACAGGGGGGAATGGTCAGCCCCAGCATTTT. It translates to CASSTQTGGNGQPQHF.

This clone showed up just a few times. This chain connects TRBV14 to TRBJ2-7; 7 positions match TRBD2. Trimming took 0 bases from V and 3 from J; bases not matched to a gene: 8. The CDR3 consists of 16 residues. The V gene's germline CDR1 is SGHDN and CDR2 FVKESK. In DNA, the CDR3 is TGTGCCAGCAGCCAAGATCCCTGGGGGGGTTTCTACGAGCAGTACTTC. Amino acid sequence: CASSQDPWGGFYEQYF.

The chain links TRBV7-8 to TRBJ1-6, with a tentative D call TRBD1 (6 bases). The CDR3 extends over 15 amino acids. V lost 2 bases, J lost 11 bases, and 16 bases lay in between. From germline, CDR1 is SGHVS and CDR2 FQNEAQ. CDR3 coding DNA: TGTGCCAGCAGCTTATCTTCCCAGGGGCTGCCACCCCTCCACTTT. Its protein product is CASSLSSQGLPPLHF.